This TCR beta chain was identified in a study of T cells in Graves' hyperthyroidism and ophthalmopathy. TCR beta CDR3 region amplification was performed from RNA transcripts. A first-round RT-PCR of the TCR CDR3 used the HTBI primer set. TCRdb called the multiplex PCR reads again in MiXCR, with one record for every CDR3 protein. Here the sample spans roughly 500,000 distinct CDR3 sequences, 22% being singletons. This clonotype has only a few counts. One end of the junction is discordant with germline, which a read error may explain. This CDR3 is built from 11 residues. Per germline, CDR1 MNHNS and CDR2 SASEGT.

The genes are TRBV6-1 and TRBJ2-1; maybe TRBD2 (6 bases). The clonotype was recovered from a woman in her 70s with Graves' ophthalmopathy. The sequenced sample consisted of blood. The CDR3 is CASSERLRGLF. In DNA, the CDR3 is TGTGCCAGCAGTGAACGGCTGCGGGGTCTCTTC.